These 24 T cell receptor beta chains were all obtained from the same sample, sequenced in a study of blood T cell repertoires in COVID-19. Sequenced by immunoSEQ multiplex PCR; TCRdb stores in-frame clones only, minus some. The sample has 450,000 to 500,000 clones; over 75% are singletons. Material for sequencing was peripheral blood. The receptors were gathered from a human donor in a cohort sampled during active COVID-19.

V usage is TRBV7-2 and J usage is TRBJ2-3; 9 bases align to TRBD2. Germline V CDR1 and CDR2: SGHTA, FQGNSA. This CDR3 has 17 residues. V was clipped by 5 bases and J by 1 base; unmatched bases: 10. The CDR3 protein is CASSRRLAGSRTDTQYF. The CDR3 region has the DNA TGTGCCAGCAGCCGTCGGCTAGCGGGGAGCCGCACAGATACGCAGTATTTT.

V gene TRBV7-3 combines with J gene TRBJ2-1, with 7 nucleotides matching TRBD1. The CDR3 has 14 amino acids. Germline V gives CDR1 SGHTA, CDR2 FQGTGA. The V and J ends lost 5 bases and 4 bases, in that order; junction bases with no gene match: 5. The CDR3 DNA is TGTGCCAGCAGCCAGGGGACAGAGTACAATGAGCAGTTCTTC. It is translated as CASSQGTEYNEQFF.

This clone was seen a single time. The CDR3: CASSYDQQGYGYGYTF. CDR3 nucleotides: TGTGCCAGCAGTTATGATCAACAGGGGTATGGCTATGGCTACACCTTC. J is TRBJ1-2 and V is TRBV6-6; 7 nucleotides align to TRBD1. Germline V gene lookup returns CDR1 MNHNY and CDR2 SVGAGI (reference sequence). This CDR3 has 16 residues. The ends lost 3 bases at V and 4 bases at J; junction bases unmatched: 11.

The chain carries TRBV19 and TRBJ2-1, with 7 bases identical to TRBD1. Germline CDR1 LNHDA, CDR2 SQIVND (reference sequence). Trimming removed 6 bases from V and 7 bases from J; junction bases left unmatched: 9. The CDR3 has 14 amino acids. For the CDR3, the DNA is TGTGCCAGTAGATGGGGACAGCGTCCGAATGAGCAGTTCTTC. Amino acids: CASRWGQRPNEQFF.

The chain has TRBV3-1 (or the pseudogene TRBV3-2) and TRBJ2-1; 7 bases fit TRBD2. Per germline, CDR1 LGHDT and CDR2 YNNKEL (reference sequence). V lost 2 bases and J lost 5; bases outside the gene matches: 6. CDR3 length: 15 residues. Here the CDR3 DNA reads TGTGCCAGCAGCCAATTCGGGACTACGAACAATGAGCAGTTCTTC. Encoded protein: CASSQFGTTNNEQFF.

In DNA, the CDR3 is TGTGCCAGCAGCGCCCTGGACAGGGGGTCAACCTATGGCTACACCTTC. Amino acid sequence: CASSALDRGSTYGYTF. The chain has TRBV3-1 (or the pseudogene TRBV3-2) and TRBJ1-2; TRBD1 matches at 10 bases. Germline-derived CDR1 and CDR2 are LGHDT and YNNKEL (reference sequence). CDR3 length: 16 residues. J was trimmed by 4 bases and V by 5 bases; bases with no gene match: 10.

This clone was seen a few times. The chain recombines TRBV5-6 with TRBJ1-5, with TRBD1 matching over 10 bases. The CDR3 is 16 residues long. CDR1 is SGHDT, CDR2 YYEEEE, per germline. V shed 1 base, J shed 9 bases, and the junction held 10 bases outside the gene matches. The CDR3 DNA reads as TGTGCCAGCAGCTTGCGGGACAGGGGCCCGTTCTGGCCCCAGCATTTT. Translation gives CASSLRDRGPFWPQHF.

The V and J genes are TRBV6-1 and TRBJ1-5, with TRBD1 identical over 9 bases. The V gene's germline CDR1 is MNHNS and CDR2 SASEGT. The V segment lost 1 base and the J segment 4 bases; nucleotides outside the gene matches: 5. CDR3 length: 16 amino acids. In nucleotides, the CDR3 is TGTGCCAGCAGTGAAGGGGACAGGGAGTTGAATCAGCCCCAGCATTTT. Protein sequence: CASSEGDRELNQPQHF.

This rearrangement joins TRBV7-8 to TRBJ2-7; TRBD2 is a possible D gene (6 bases). Germline CDR1 is SGHVS and CDR2 is FQNEAQ. There are 16 residues in the CDR3. V was trimmed by 2 bases and J by 0 bases, leaving 14 bases between them. The CDR3 here is CASSLFGEAGSYEQYF. The CDR3 bases are TGTGCCAGCAGCTTATTCGGGGAGGCGGGCTCCTACGAGCAGTACTTC.

V and J are TRBV19 and TRBJ1-1, with 11 bases matching TRBD1. Per germline, CDR1 LNHDA and CDR2 SQIVND (reference sequence). This CDR3 region has 16 residues. Trimming at V came to 6 bases and at J to 3 bases, leaving 9 bases not matched to a gene. CDR3 region: CASRRGQGASDTEAFF. In nucleotides, the CDR3 is TGTGCCAGTAGGAGAGGACAGGGGGCTTCGGACACTGAAGCTTTCTTT.

The chain has TRBV10-2 and TRBJ2-7, with a possible D match to TRBD1 (5 bases). Germline CDR1 WSHSY, CDR2 SAAADI. The CDR3 length is 12 residues. V was trimmed by 3 bases and J by 6 bases, leaving 9 bases between them. The CDR3 sequence is CASSEIRGEQYF. The CDR3 bases are TGCGCCAGCAGTGAAATTAGGGGCGAGCAGTACTTC.

The J gene is TRBJ2-1, the V gene TRBV27; 12 bases match TRBD2. The CDR3 runs 15 residues. V lost 8 bases, J lost 7 bases, and 9 bases stayed unmatched. Per germline, CDR1 MNHEY and CDR2 SMNVEV (reference sequence). CDR3 residues: CASRFGLAGTNEQFF. The CDR3 DNA sequence: TGTGCCAGCCGCTTCGGACTAGCGGGAACGAATGAGCAGTTCTTC.

The sample holds a few counts of this clone. The V gene is TRBV2, the J gene TRBJ1-6; D might be TRBD1 (5 bases). CDR3 length: 14 residues. The germline gives CDR1 SNHLY, CDR2 FYNNEI. Trimming cost V 3 bases and J 9 bases, with 12 bases left between them. The CDR3 coding sequence is TGTGCCAGCAGTGACAGGGTTGGTAGTTCACCCCTCCACTTT. It codes for CASSDRVGSSPLHF.

The gene calls are TRBV6-6 and TRBJ1-5; D possibly corresponds to TRBD1 (6 bases). V gave up 6 bases and J gave up 5 bases, with 14 bases separating them. Germline V lookup: CDR1 MNHNY, CDR2 SVGAGI (reference sequence). The CDR3 is 14 residues long. The CDR3: CASRMTGDDQPQHF. As DNA, the CDR3 is TGTGCCAGCAGAATGACAGGCGACGATCAGCCCCAGCATTTT.

This chain links TRBV2 with TRBJ1-5, with 8 bases aligning to TRBD1. Germline V gene lookup returns CDR1 SNHLY and CDR2 FYNNEI. V trimming: 8 bases; J trimming: 6 bases; junction bases outside the gene matches: 9. This CDR3 comprises 14 residues. CDR3 sequence reads: CASGKGQGGQPQHF. As DNA, the CDR3 is TGTGCCAGCGGGAAAGGACAGGGTGGTCAGCCCCAGCATTTT. Full variable domain (outside the CDR3, taken from reference TRBV2 and TRBJ1-5): EPEVTQTPSHQVTQMGQEVILRCVPISNHLYFYWYRQILGQKVEFLVSFYNNEISEKSEIFDDQFSVERPDGSNFTLKIRSTKLEDSAMYFCASGKGQGGQPQHFGDGTRLSIL.

The rearrangement uses TRBV27 and TRBJ1-6, with no clear D. CDR3 length: 15 residues. Germline loops: CDR1 MNHEY, CDR2 SMNVEV (reference sequence). The V gene lost 5 bases and the J gene lost 8 bases, with 16 bases spanning the gap. The CDR3 loop reads CASSVLGQSHSPLHF. The CDR3, as DNA: TGTGCCAGCAGTGTTCTGGGCCAGTCGCATTCACCCCTCCACTTT.

The chain couples TRBV27 to TRBJ2-7; 12 bases align to TRBD2. V lost 5 bases to trimming and J lost 9 bases; unmatched junction nucleotides: 11. Germline lookup yields CDR1 MNHEY and CDR2 SMNVEV (reference sequence). The CDR3 extends over 15 amino acids. The DNA for the CDR3 is TGTGCCAGCAGTCATAGACTAGCGGGAGAGCCGAGGCAGTACTTC. Translation gives CASSHRLAGEPRQYF.

This rearrangement joins TRBV6-1 to TRBJ2-5; TRBD2 matches at 7 bases. V trimming: 3 bases; J trimming: 2 bases; junction bases outside the gene matches: 12. CDR1 is MNHNS, CDR2 SASEGT, per germline. The CDR3 has 17 amino acids. CDR3: CASSDPGGRGVQETQYF. CDR3 nucleotides: TGTGCCAGCAGTGATCCGGGGGGAAGGGGAGTTCAAGAGACCCAGTACTTC.

The gene calls are TRBV6-4 and TRBJ2-3; the match to TRBD1 covers 11 bases. This CDR3 comprises 16 residues. The V gene end was trimmed by 4 bases and the J gene end by 2 bases; junction bases not matched to a gene: 5. CDR1 is MRHNA and CDR2 is SNTAGT in the germline V gene. CDR3 in DNA: TGTGCCAGCAGTGTGGGAGGACAGGGGGCCACAGATACGCAGTATTTT. It encodes CASSVGGQGATDTQYF.

The J gene is TRBJ1-1, the V gene TRBV7-3; maybe TRBD1 (5 bases). This CDR3 has 15 residues. Trimming shortened V by 1 base and J by 4 bases, and 13 bases separated the two germline ends. Germline loops: CDR1 SGHTA, CDR2 FQGTGA. The DNA of the CDR3 is TGTGCCAGCAGCTTAAAGGGGACCGGGGGCACTGAAGCTTTCTTT. This encodes CASSLKGTGGTEAFF.

The chain combines TRBV6-6 with TRBJ1-5; weak D call: TRBD1 (5 bases). Germline assignment: CDR1 MNHNY and CDR2 SVGAGI (reference sequence). Deletions cut 6 bases from V and 0 bases from J, with 21 bases between. This CDR3 is built from 18 residues. For the CDR3, the DNA is TGTGCCAGCAGCCGAAGGGGTAGGCAGATTTATAGCAATCAGCCCCAGCATTTT. Amino acid sequence: CASSRRGRQIYSNQPQHF.

V usage is TRBV3-1 (or the pseudogene TRBV3-2) and J usage is TRBJ1-4; D unclear. Germline loops: CDR1 LGHDT, CDR2 YNNKEL (reference sequence). The length of the CDR3 is 15 residues. The V gene lost 0 bases and the J gene lost 7 bases, with 12 bases spanning the gap. As DNA, the CDR3 is TGTGCCAGCAGCCAAGAACCTCCTGGAGGTGAAAAACTGTTTTTT. Its translation is CASSQEPPGGEKLFF.

The V and J genes are TRBV24-1 and TRBJ2-5; 10 bases agree with TRBD1. V was pared by 7 bases and J by 5 bases, with 3 bases of the junction left unmatched. Per the germline V gene, CDR1 is KGHDR and CDR2 is SFDVKD. CDR3 length: 13 residues. The CDR3 spells CATRGQGMETQYF. The CDR3 region has the DNA TGTGCCACCAGGGGACAGGGGATGGAGACCCAGTACTTC.

This clone has only one observation. CDR3 nucleotide sequence: TGTGCCAGTAGTACCAGGACAGGGTGGGTCTTTGAAGCTTTCTTT. Its translation is CASSTRTGWVFEAFF. The J gene is TRBJ1-1, the V gene TRBV19; 8 bases align to TRBD1. V shed 4 bases and J 7 bases; nucleotides not matched to a gene: 11. Germline V gene sequence: CDR1 LNHDA, CDR2 SQIVND (reference sequence). CDR3 length: 15 residues. Full variable domain (remainder filled in from reference TRBV19 and TRBJ1-1): DGGITQSPKYLFRKEGQNVTLSCEQNLNHDAMYWYRQDPGQGLRLIYYSQIVNDFQKGDIAEGYSVSREKKESFPLTVTSAQKNPTAFYLCASSTRTGWVFEAFFGQGTRLTVV.